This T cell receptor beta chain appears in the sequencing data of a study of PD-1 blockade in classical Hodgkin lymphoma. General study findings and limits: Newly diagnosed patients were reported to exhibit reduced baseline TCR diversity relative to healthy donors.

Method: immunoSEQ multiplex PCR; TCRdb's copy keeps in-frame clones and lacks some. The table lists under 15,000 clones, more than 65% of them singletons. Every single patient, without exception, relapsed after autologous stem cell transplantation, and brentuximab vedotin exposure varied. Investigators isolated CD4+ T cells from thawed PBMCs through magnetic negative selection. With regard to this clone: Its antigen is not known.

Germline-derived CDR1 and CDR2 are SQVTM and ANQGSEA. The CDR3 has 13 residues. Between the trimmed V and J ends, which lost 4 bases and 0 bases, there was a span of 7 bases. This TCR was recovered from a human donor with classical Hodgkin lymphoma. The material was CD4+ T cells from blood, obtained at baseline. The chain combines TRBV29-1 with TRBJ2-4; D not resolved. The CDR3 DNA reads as TGCAGCGTTGCAGCAGTAGCCAAAAACATTCAGTACTTC. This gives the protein CSVAAVAKNIQYF.